The source of this TCR beta chain is a study of neoadjuvant anti-PD-1 for oral cavity cancer. About the study: Patients without progression got a fourth dose around day 43.

These oral cavity squamous cell carcinomas were HPV-negative and locally advanced. Data came from immunoSEQ multiplex PCR; TCRdb stores just in-frame clones and leaves some out. The sample consists of approximately 35,000 clones, about 86% of them appearing once. Findings and caveats of the study: TCR analyses covered only three patients per response group.

This CDR3 spans 14 amino acids. Losses at the gene ends were 4 bases for V and 6 bases for J; bases not matched to a gene: 5. Germline V gene sequence: CDR1 SGHRS, CDR2 YFSETQ. A note on this clone: Antigen: not known.

The sequence was obtained from a person aged 40 to 85 with oral cavity squamous cell carcinoma. The sequences come from PBMCs, collected before nivolumab (anti-PD-1) treatment. The J gene is TRBJ1-2, the V gene TRBV5-1; 11 bases fit TRBD1. For the CDR3, the DNA is TGCGCCAGCAGCGGAGGGACAGGGGGAAATGGCTACACCTTC. This encodes CASSGGTGGNGYTF.